Below, 32 T cell receptor beta chains from the same sample are listed, as sequenced in a study of cytomegalovirus exposure and HLA in healthy donors. Vbeta (60) and Jbeta (13) primers were used in the PCR. Clones were sequenced by immunoSEQ multiplex PCR, and TCRdb holds only the in-frame ones, with some missing. The repertoire holds 140,000 to 150,000 clones, with roughly 87% as singletons. Sequencing was carried out using PBMCs. These receptor sequences come from a woman aged 40 to 49 in good health and CMV-seronegative.

A few counts support this clone. This chain connects TRBV6-6 to TRBJ1-1, with a tentative D call TRBD1 (6 bases). The CDR3 runs 15 residues. CDR1 MNHNY and CDR2 SVGAGI come from the germline V gene (reference sequence). Trimming pared 2 bases from V and 4 bases from J, leaving 14 bases between. The CDR3 DNA sequence: TGTGCCAGCAGTTACGGCGGGGGCTGGAGCACTGAAGCTTTCTTT. This codes for CASSYGGGWSTEAFF.

This sequence joins TRBV29-1 and TRBJ1-4; the match to TRBD1 covers 7 bases. The CDR3 totals 13 residues. Per germline, CDR1 SQVTM and CDR2 ANQGSEA. V gave up 7 bases and J gave up 4 bases; unmatched junction bases: 6. CDR3: CSGSGGSNEKLFF. For the CDR3, the DNA is TGCAGCGGATCAGGGGGGAGTAATGAAAAACTGTTTTTT.

The genes are TRBV6-6 and TRBJ2-4; the D is unclear. The CDR3 sequence is 15 residues long. The germline V and J ends were trimmed by 0 bases and 3 bases, with 9 bases remaining between them. Per the germline V gene, CDR1 is MNHNY and CDR2 is SVGAGI (reference sequence). The chain's CDR3 is CASSYSSDIKNIQYF. The CDR3 DNA sequence: TGTGCCAGCAGTTACTCGTCTGACATCAAAAACATTCAGTACTTC.

This CDR3 reads CASSRTSGSSYNEQFF. The CDR3 DNA reads as TGTGCCAGCAGCAGGACTAGCGGGAGCTCCTACAATGAGCAGTTCTTC. The chain recombines TRBV5-8 with TRBJ2-1; 13 nucleotides match TRBD2. The trim removed 4 bases at V and 0 bases at J, leaving 1 base unmatched. CDR3 length equals 16 residues. Germline CDR1 is SGHTS and CDR2 is YDEGEE.

J is TRBJ2-1 and V is TRBV30, with TRBD2 identical over 10 bases. Germline assignment: CDR1 GTSNPN and CDR2 SVGIG (reference sequence). The CDR3 totals 14 residues. The V gene end was trimmed by 0 bases and the J gene end by 6 bases; junction bases not matched to a gene: 2. In DNA form, the CDR3 reads TGTGCCTGGAGTGTTCTAGCGGGAGTCAATGAGCAGTTCTTC. Its translation: CAWSVLAGVNEQFF.

The chain couples TRBV11-2 to TRBJ2-7; 7 bases are a match to TRBD1. V lost 5 bases to trimming and J lost 4 bases; unmatched junction nucleotides: 2. Per germline, CDR1 SGHAT and CDR2 FQNNGV. The CDR3 loop spans 12 amino acids. The CDR3 region has the DNA TGTGCCAGCAGCCCGACAGGGTACGAGCAGTACTTC. Translating it yields CASSPTGYEQYF.

The J gene is TRBJ2-7, the V gene TRBV11-3, with TRBD1 matching over 9 bases. Germline values: CDR1 SGHNT, CDR2 YENEEA. The CDR3 length is 16 residues. V was pared by 5 bases and J by 4 bases, with 12 bases of the junction left unmatched. CDR3 DNA: TGTGCCAGCAGCGGACCCACGGACAGGGGTTTTTACGAGCAGTACTTC. Its protein product is CASSGPTDRGFYEQYF.

This rearrangement joins TRBV19 to TRBJ2-5; 8 bases are a match to TRBD2. The DNA matches TRBJ2-7 better at its end, which makes the J call doubtful. From germline, CDR1 is LNHDA and CDR2 SQIVND (reference sequence). This CDR3 region has 14 residues. The CDR3 sequence: CASSIDTSGYEQYF. CDR3 DNA: TGTGCCAGTAGTATAGACACTAGCGGCTACGAGCAGTACTTC.

The V gene is TRBV30, the J gene TRBJ1-1; possible D gene TRBD1, 6 bases. Germline CDR1 reads GTSNPN; CDR2 reads SVGIG (reference sequence). This CDR3 spans 15 amino acids. V gave up 0 bases and J gave up 3 bases, with 14 bases separating them. The CDR3 spells CAWSVGGGGDTEAFF. CDR3 in DNA: TGTGCCTGGAGTGTAGGGGGGGGCGGTGACACTGAAGCTTTCTTT.

The V call is TRBV7-2, the J call TRBJ2-1, with D unresolved. V lost 5 bases to trimming and J lost 6 bases, with 14 bases between them. This CDR3 contains 14 residues. CDR1 and CDR2 from the germline V gene are SGHTA and FQGNSA. The CDR3 reads CASSRSWSGNEQFF. In DNA, the CDR3 is TGTGCCAGCAGCCGTTCATGGTCGGGCAATGAGCAGTTCTTC.

The gene calls are TRBV28 and TRBJ2-7; possibly TRBD1 for D (6 bases). V was pared by 6 bases and J by 6 bases, with 15 bases between. The germline V gene encodes CDR1 MDHEN and CDR2 SYDVKM. The CDR3 length is 13 residues. The CDR3 sequence is CASRPSTGIEQYF. Here the CDR3 DNA reads TGTGCCAGCAGACCATCTACAGGGATCGAGCAGTACTTC.

This clone was seen a few times. This sequence joins TRBV5-6 and TRBJ2-7; a possible D gene is TRBD1 (6 bases). The germline V gene has CDR1 SGHDT and CDR2 YYEEEE. V lost 3 bases to trimming and J lost 3 bases, with 10 bases between them. The CDR3 runs to 13 residues. This CDR3 is CASSSRTVYEQYF. The CDR3 DNA reads as TGTGCCAGCAGCTCCCGGACAGTCTACGAGCAGTACTTC.

This clone appeared a single time. The V gene is TRBV19, the J gene TRBJ2-7; D is undetermined. CDR3 length: 8 amino acids. Germline CDR1 is LNHDA and CDR2 is SQIVND (reference sequence). The germline V and J ends were trimmed by 11 bases and 9 bases, with 8 bases remaining between them. CDR3 loop: CAFSRQYF. The DNA for the CDR3 is TGTGCCTTCAGTCGGCAGTACTTC.

The chain recombines TRBV28 with TRBJ2-1; D possibly corresponds to TRBD1 (6 bases). This CDR3 is built from 12 residues. Per germline, CDR1 MDHEN and CDR2 SYDVKM. V was pared by 4 bases and J by 12 bases, with 13 bases between. The CDR3 protein is CASSWGMTGQFF. CDR3 DNA: TGTGCCAGCAGTTGGGGTATGACAGGGCAGTTCTTC.

The V and J genes are TRBV10-3 and TRBJ2-1; 11 bases map to TRBD2. Losses at the gene ends were 0 bases for V and 8 bases for J; bases not matched to a gene: 9. CDR3 length equals 17 residues. Germline values: CDR1 ENHRY, CDR2 SYGVKD. The CDR3, as DNA: TGTGCCATCAGTGAGTCGATTGCTAGCGGGAGGTTCGATGAGCAGTTCTTC. This gives the protein CAISESIASGRFDEQFF.

The chain recombines TRBV6-1 with TRBJ1-2; tentative D call: TRBD1 (6 bases). CDR1 and CDR2 from the germline V gene are MNHNS and SASEGT. The CDR3 totals 16 residues. Trimming cost V 2 bases and J 4 bases, with 17 bases left between them. The CDR3 here is CASSERTDRLLYGYTF. The DNA for the CDR3 is TGTGCCAGCAGTGAAAGAACGGACAGACTACTCTATGGCTACACCTTC.

The chain links TRBV7-6 to TRBJ2-7, with 12 bases lining up with TRBD2. Losses at the gene ends were 3 bases for V and 6 bases for J; bases not matched to a gene: 3. The CDR3 is 14 amino acids. Germline lookup yields CDR1 SGHVS and CDR2 FNYEAQ. The CDR3 loop reads CASSLLAGGSEQYF. The CDR3 DNA is TGTGCCAGCAGCTTGCTAGCGGGAGGGAGCGAGCAGTACTTC.

The V gene is TRBV5-1, the J gene TRBJ2-2, with 8 nucleotides matching TRBD2. The junction had 11 bases not matched to a gene; V was cut back by 4 bases and J by 6 bases. CDR1 is SGHRS and CDR2 is YFSETQ in the germline V gene. The CDR3 loop spans 16 amino acids. The CDR3 protein is CASSPLPGGPAGELFF. CDR3 DNA: TGCGCCAGCAGCCCCCTTCCGGGAGGGCCGGCCGGGGAGCTGTTTTTT.

The V call is TRBV7-2, the J call TRBJ2-7; tentative D call: TRBD1 (5 bases). Germline CDR1 SGHTA, CDR2 FQGNSA. Trimming pared 6 bases from V and 1 base from J, leaving 10 bases between. The CDR3 loop spans 13 amino acids. CDR3 residues: CASSRRGSYEQYF. The CDR3, as DNA: TGTGCCAGCAGTAGAAGGGGATCCTACGAGCAGTACTTC.

The chain uses TRBV2 and TRBJ2-1, with 14 positions matching TRBD2. The V gene end was trimmed by 7 bases and the J gene end by 6 bases; junction bases not matched to a gene: 11. The CDR3 is 17 amino acids. Germline V gives CDR1 SNHLY, CDR2 FYNNEI. The CDR3 DNA reads TGTGCCAGCACCGGGACTAGCGGGAGAAATTGGTTCAATGAGCAGTTCTTC. This encodes CASTGTSGRNWFNEQFF.

The rearrangement uses TRBV6-5 and TRBJ1-2; 11 bases match TRBD1. The CDR3 spans 14 residues. Trimming cost V 5 bases and J 4 bases; bases outside gene matches: 3. Germline CDR1 and CDR2: MNHEY and SVGAGI. The DNA for the CDR3 is TGTGCCAGCAGTCAAGGACAGGGGGCCTATGGCTACACCTTC. Its translation: CASSQGQGAYGYTF.

The chain links TRBV6-6 to TRBJ2-7; perhaps TRBD1 as D (6 bases). Germline values: CDR1 MNHNY, CDR2 SVGAGI (reference sequence). V was cut by 6 bases and J by 6 bases, with 12 bases left in between. The length of the CDR3 is 12 residues. The CDR3 reads CASRQTGLEQYF. As DNA, the CDR3 is TGTGCCAGCAGACAAACAGGGCTCGAGCAGTACTTC.

The genes are TRBV6-1 and TRBJ1-6; TRBD1 might be the D (5 bases). Deletions cut 4 bases from V and 11 bases from J, with 12 bases between. From germline, CDR1 is MNHNS and CDR2 SASEGT. CDR3 length: 13 amino acids. CDR3 region: CASSVQGRAPLHF. CDR3 in DNA: TGTGCCAGCAGTGTTCAGGGCAGGGCACCCCTCCACTTT.

The gene calls are TRBV4-1 and TRBJ2-7; TRBD2 matches 8 bases. This CDR3 has 16 residues. The ends lost 1 base at V and 2 bases at J; junction bases unmatched: 7. Germline V gene lookup returns CDR1 MGHRA and CDR2 YSYEKL. The CDR3, as DNA: TGCGCCAGCAGCCAAGTGGGGCTAGCGGGTACCTACGAGCAGTACTTC. Protein sequence: CASSQVGLAGTYEQYF.

This clone was counted a single time. The rearrangement uses TRBV7-9 and TRBJ2-7; 11 nucleotides align to TRBD1. The germline V gene has CDR1 SEHNR and CDR2 FQNEAQ (reference sequence). After removal of 3 bases from V and 2 bases from J, the junction contained 9 bases not matched to a gene. This CDR3 is 17 amino acids long. DNA of the CDR3: TGTGCCAGCAGCTTTAGCCCCGGGACAGGGGGGGCCTACGAGCAGTACTTC. This gives the protein CASSFSPGTGGAYEQYF.

This chain links TRBV7-6 with TRBJ2-7; D might be TRBD2 (6 bases). Germline values: CDR1 SGHVS, CDR2 FNYEAQ. The V and J ends lost 1 base and 1 base respectively, with 17 bases between them. The CDR3 contains 17 residues. The CDR3 loop is CASSLDSGNRGSYEQYF. CDR3 sequence (DNA): TGTGCCAGCAGCTTAGATAGCGGAAATCGAGGGTCCTACGAGCAGTACTTC.

CDR3 bases: TGTGCCAGCAGCTTAAATCCGGGAGCGTACGAGCAGTACTTC. Amino acid sequence: CASSLNPGAYEQYF. The gene calls are TRBV7-2 and TRBJ2-7, with D tentatively TRBD2 (6 bases). The CDR3 runs 14 residues. Germline values: CDR1 SGHTA, CDR2 FQGNSA. Trimming pared 2 bases from V and 4 bases from J, leaving 12 bases between.

Worth noting for this clone: Germline and junction disagree at one end, which may indicate a read error. V is TRBV7-9 and J is TRBJ2-7; D is possibly TRBD2 (5 bases). Germline V gene sequence: CDR1 SEHNR, CDR2 FQNEAQ (reference sequence). This CDR3 has 15 residues. The CDR3 loop is CSSSARVTSSYEQYF. DNA of the CDR3: TGTTCCAGCAGCGCCCGAGTAACTAGCTCCTACGAGCAGTACTTC.

CDR3 bases: TGTGCCAGCAGTCCACAGGAGTATAGCAATCAGCCCCAGCATTTT. It encodes CASSPQEYSNQPQHF. The chain joins TRBV6-1 to TRBJ1-5; TRBD1 might be the D (5 bases). V was pared by 5 bases and J by 0 bases, with 11 bases between. Germline CDR1 reads MNHNS; CDR2 reads SASEGT. CDR3 length: 15 amino acids.

In this sample, this clone turned up once. The V call is TRBV7-8, the J call TRBJ2-7, with D perhaps TRBD1 (5 bases). Germline assignment: CDR1 SGHVS and CDR2 FQNEAQ. Trimming shortened V by 2 bases and J by 4 bases, and 15 bases separated the two germline ends. The CDR3 length is 15 residues. DNA of the CDR3: TGTGCCAGCAGCTTACGATGGGGCGGAGTGTACGAGCAGTACTTC. It yields the protein CASSLRWGGVYEQYF. Full variable domain (missing parts from reference TRBV7-8 and TRBJ2-7): GAGVSQSPRYKVAKRGQDVALRCDPISGHVSLFWYQQALGQGPEFLTYFQNEAQLDKSGLPSDRFFAERPEGSVSTLKIQRTQQEDSAVYLCASSLRWGGVYEQYFGPGTRLTVT.

This clone came up a few times. The chain combines TRBV5-4 with TRBJ2-7, with D perhaps matching TRBD2 (7 bases). Germline V gene sequence: CDR1 SGHNT, CDR2 YYREEE (reference sequence). This CDR3 has 15 residues. The V gene lost 0 bases and the J gene lost 7 bases, with 17 bases spanning the gap. CDR3 DNA: TGTGCCAGCAGCTTGGATCTGGGGGGGCCTAAAGAGCAGTACTTC. Translation: CASSLDLGGPKEQYF.

This rearrangement joins TRBV6-5 to TRBJ2-7, with 9 bases aligning to TRBD1. The CDR3 length is 16 residues. J gave up 0 bases and V 4 bases, and 7 bases lay outside the gene matches. CDR1 is MNHEY and CDR2 is SVGAGI in the germline V gene. The CDR3 nucleotides are TGTGCCAGCAGTTGGGACAGGGAGGGGTTCTCCTACGAGCAGTACTTC. Protein: CASSWDREGFSYEQYF.